The source of this T cell receptor (beta chain) is a study of T cell clones after liver transplantation. Whole-study context: HCV positivity affected three of eight recipients; the rest lacked autoimmune or viral indications.

Produced via immunoSEQ multiplex PCR; TCRdb's table is partial and in-frame only. The sample carries roughly 49,000 clones, 65% to 80% recorded once. Germline-derived CDR1 and CDR2 are LNHDA and SQIVND (reference sequence). CDR3 length equals 15 residues. The V and J ends lost 6 bases and 0 bases respectively, with 12 bases between them. In this sample, this clone turned up a few times. What it binds is not known. The study, taken as a whole, reports: Compared with third party-reactive sequences, donor-reactive ones declined more, independent of withdrawal success. The donor-reactive repertoire was only partly measurable in a couple of subjects, lacking donor cells.

This TCR was recovered from a human patient who received a liver transplant. Some T cells may trace back to the graft donor. V usage is TRBV19 and J usage is TRBJ2-4; possible D gene TRBD2, 5 bases. Material: CD4+ T cells from blood, obtained roughly 55 months after liver transplant. For the CDR3, the DNA is TGTGCCAGTAGACCGGGAAGGCTAGCCAAAAACATTCAGTACTTC. Translation: CASRPGRLAKNIQYF.